These 6 T cell receptor beta chains were all obtained from the same sample, sequenced in a study of Graves' ophthalmopathy and Graves' hyperthyroidism. RNA transcripts were the source from which TCR beta CDR3 regions were amplified. RT-PCR in the first round used HTBI primers; a second-round multiplex PCR followed. A single record per CDR3 protein comes from TCRdb applying MiXCR to the multiplex PCR reads. Among around 600,000 distinct CDR3 sequences listed, approximately 39% were seen once. Sequencing was carried out using peripheral blood. The receptor set was obtained from an adult man with Graves' ophthalmopathy.

This rearrangement joins TRBV2 to TRBJ2-7; a possible D gene is TRBD1 (6 bases). Per the germline V gene, CDR1 is SNHLY and CDR2 is FYNNEI. V dropped 1 base and J dropped 5 bases, with 15 bases sitting between them. This CDR3 is 15 amino acids long. The CDR3 reads CASSEGRGGRDEQYF. DNA for the CDR3: TGTGCCAGCAGTGAAGGGAGAGGGGGTAGGGACGAGCAGTACTTC.

This clonotype has just a few counts. The V call is TRBV6-1, the J call TRBJ1-5; 12 bases map to TRBD1. V shed 7 bases, J shed 6 bases, and the junction held 10 bases outside the gene matches. CDR1 is MNHNS and CDR2 is SASEGT in the germline V gene. This CDR3 is 16 amino acids long. In DNA form, the CDR3 reads TGTGCCAGCACGGGCCTAGGGACAGGGGGCGGTCAGCCCCAGCATTTT. It codes for CASTGLGTGGGQPQHF.

This clonotype has a count of ten or more. The rearrangement links TRBV5-6 to TRBJ2-7, with 7 bases fitting TRBD1. The CDR3 runs to 16 residues. Germline V CDR1 and CDR2: SGHDT, YYEEEE. Trimming cost V 0 bases and J 3 bases; bases outside gene matches: 9. CDR3 region: CASSLGVWTGRYEQYF. CDR3 DNA sequence: TGTGCCAGCAGCTTGGGAGTGTGGACAGGACGCTACGAGCAGTACTTC.

This clonotype has just a few counts. This chain uses TRBV6-6 with TRBJ1-1, with a tentative D call TRBD1 (6 bases). The V gene's germline CDR1 is MNHNY and CDR2 SVGAGI (reference sequence). The CDR3 spans 16 residues. Trimming stripped 2 bases from V and 5 bases from J, with 18 bases between. CDR3 sequence (DNA): TGTGCCAGCAGTTACGACAATCCCAGGGGTGGTACTGAAGCTTTCTTT. Residues: CASSYDNPRGGTEAFF.

This clonotype occurred a few times. The rearrangement joins TRBV12-3 or TRBV12-4 to TRBJ1-3; D not certain. The ends were cut back, 6 bases at V and 1 base at J, with 16 bases in the middle. The CDR3 spans 16 residues. CDR3 DNA: TGTGCCAGCAGAAACATTCGGAGGGCTTCTGGAAACACCATATATTTT. Protein sequence: CASRNIRRASGNTIYF.

This clonotype was picked up many times. DNA of the CDR3: TGTGCCAGCAGCGTTCGGGTGAACACTGAAGCTTTCTTT. Its translation: CASSVRVNTEAFF. The chain combines TRBV11-3 with TRBJ1-1, with D uncertain. The CDR3 is made up of 13 amino acids. The germline V gene encodes CDR1 SGHNT and CDR2 YENEEA. Trimming stripped 5 bases from V and 0 bases from J, with 7 bases between.